This T cell receptor (beta chain) was documented in a study of human T cells and chemical hapten exposure. Turning to the study itself: The patient population, which was mostly female, had alopecia areata, totalis or universalis. Variation in per-sample TCR yields came mainly from small pooled library volume differences.

Many counts were recorded for this clonotype. This CDR3 is built from 12 residues. V lost 2 bases to trimming and J lost 4 bases, with 8 bases between them. Looked up from germline, CDR1 is SQVTM and CDR2 is ANQGSEA. TCRdb re-called the RACE reads through MiXCR, storing one row per CDR3 protein. The sample consists of roughly 380,000 distinct CDR3 sequences, nearly 5% of them appearing once. Time point given: patch test 1, 2 weeks after DPC sensitization. Treatment noted: therapeutic diphenylcyclopropenone sensitization with weekly scalp DPC. The source is a woman aged 50 to 60 with alopecia areata. Some clones in this sample may be carry-over from other donors' samples. The chain is built from TRBV29-1 and TRBJ2-5; D not resolved. The specimen comprised whole blood, sampled in connection with sensitization to the hapten diphenylcyclopropenone (DPC). DNA for the CDR3: TGCAGCGTTGAATTTCAGCTAGAGACCCAGTACTTC. This codes for CSVEFQLETQYF.